These T cell receptor beta chains were read from a single sample in a study of cytotoxic CD8 clonotypes in ibrutinib-treated CLL. Clones were sequenced by immunoSEQ multiplex PCR, and TCRdb holds only the in-frame ones, with some missing. The sample records under 300,000 clones, 60% to 75% being singletons. Sequenced material: PBMCs, taken after 24 months of ibrutinib treatment. Every receptor here comes from a human donor with chronic lymphocytic leukemia. Each CDR3 is given with its conserved first and last residue. A D gene is named only where the DNA matches it firmly. Clone size is stated in some rows and not others, as once, few, many or a class when expanded.

cdr3_aa: CASSESRDYGYTF; cdr3_nt: TGTGCCAGCAGTGAATCTCGCGATTATGGCTACACCTTC; d_call: -; v_call: TRBV2; clone_size: -; j_call: TRBJ1-2
cdr3_aa: CASSLDRGGEKLFF; cdr3_nt: TGCGCCAGCAGCTTAGACAGGGGAGGAGAAAAACTGTTTTTT; d_call: TRBD1; v_call: TRBV5-1; clone_size: -; j_call: TRBJ1-4
cdr3_aa: CASSPTGSYEQYF; cdr3_nt: TGTGCCAGCAGCCCGACAGGGTCCTACGAGCAGTACTTC; d_call: TRBD1; v_call: TRBV11-1; clone_size: -; j_call: TRBJ2-7
cdr3_aa: CASSLSRTGGTYEQYF; cdr3_nt: TGTGCCAGCAGCTTATCCAGGACAGGGGGGACCTACGAGCAGTACTTC; d_call: TRBD1; v_call: TRBV7-2; clone_size: -; j_call: TRBJ2-7
cdr3_aa: CASSVGHSSSYEQYF; cdr3_nt: TGTGCCAGCAGTGTTGGACATTCGAGCTCCTACGAGCAGTACTTC; d_call: -; v_call: TRBV2; clone_size: few; j_call: TRBJ2-7
cdr3_aa: CAWSDPQGGQPQHF; cdr3_nt: TGTGCCTGGAGTGACCCACAGGGGGGACAGCCCCAGCATTTT; d_call: TRBD1; v_call: TRBV30; clone_size: -; j_call: TRBJ1-5
cdr3_aa: CAWSVWRTSGSSYEQYF; cdr3_nt: TGTGCCTGGAGTGTTTGGAGGACTAGCGGGAGCTCCTACGAGCAGTACTTC; d_call: TRBD2; v_call: TRBV30; clone_size: -; j_call: TRBJ2-7
cdr3_aa: CASSLRDNYEQYF; cdr3_nt: TGTGCCAGCAGCTTGCGGGACAACTACGAGCAGTACTTC; d_call: -; v_call: TRBV7-2; clone_size: -; j_call: TRBJ2-7
cdr3_aa: CASSLGTYEQYF; cdr3_nt: TGTGCCAGCAGCTTAGGAACCTACGAGCAGTACTTC; d_call: -; v_call: TRBV7-9; clone_size: -; j_call: TRBJ2-7
cdr3_aa: CASQPSGANVLTF; cdr3_nt: TGTGCCAGCCAGCCCTCTGGGGCCAACGTCCTGACTTTC; d_call: -; v_call: TRBV7-2; clone_size: -; j_call: TRBJ2-6
cdr3_aa: CASETLGGPLGEQYF; cdr3_nt: TGTGCCAGCGAGACCCTCGGAGGGCCCTTGGGCGAGCAGTACTTC; d_call: -; v_call: TRBV6-5; clone_size: -; j_call: TRBJ2-7
cdr3_aa: CASSSPAGGSYEQYF; cdr3_nt: TGTGCCAGCAGTTCCCCGGCGGGAGGCTCCTACGAGCAGTACTTC; d_call: TRBD2; v_call: TRBV28; clone_size: -; j_call: TRBJ2-7
cdr3_aa: CASSYGVDSYEQYF; cdr3_nt: TGTGCCAGCAGCTACGGTGTAGACTCCTACGAGCAGTACTTC; d_call: -; v_call: TRBV7-2; clone_size: once; j_call: TRBJ2-7
cdr3_aa: CSVIQDTTYEQYF; cdr3_nt: TGCAGCGTGATACAGGACACCACCTACGAGCAGTACTTC; d_call: -; v_call: TRBV29-1; clone_size: -; j_call: TRBJ2-7
cdr3_aa: CSVRDYEQYF; cdr3_nt: TGCAGCGTCCGGGACTACGAGCAGTACTTC; d_call: -; v_call: TRBV29-1; clone_size: -; j_call: TRBJ2-7
cdr3_aa: CASSQTVSADTIYF; cdr3_nt: TGTGCCAGCAGTCAAACAGTTTCGGCGGACACCATATATTTT; d_call: -; v_call: TRBV6-6; clone_size: -; j_call: TRBJ1-3
cdr3_aa: CASSPGTSGRADTQYF; cdr3_nt: TGTGCCAGCAGTCCTGGGACTAGCGGGAGGGCGGATACGCAGTATTTT; d_call: TRBD2; v_call: TRBV27; clone_size: -; j_call: TRBJ2-3
cdr3_aa: CASSYSSFNTDTQYF; cdr3_nt: TGTGCCAGCAGTTACTCGAGTTTCAACACAGATACGCAGTATTTT; d_call: -; v_call: TRBV6-5; clone_size: -; j_call: TRBJ2-3